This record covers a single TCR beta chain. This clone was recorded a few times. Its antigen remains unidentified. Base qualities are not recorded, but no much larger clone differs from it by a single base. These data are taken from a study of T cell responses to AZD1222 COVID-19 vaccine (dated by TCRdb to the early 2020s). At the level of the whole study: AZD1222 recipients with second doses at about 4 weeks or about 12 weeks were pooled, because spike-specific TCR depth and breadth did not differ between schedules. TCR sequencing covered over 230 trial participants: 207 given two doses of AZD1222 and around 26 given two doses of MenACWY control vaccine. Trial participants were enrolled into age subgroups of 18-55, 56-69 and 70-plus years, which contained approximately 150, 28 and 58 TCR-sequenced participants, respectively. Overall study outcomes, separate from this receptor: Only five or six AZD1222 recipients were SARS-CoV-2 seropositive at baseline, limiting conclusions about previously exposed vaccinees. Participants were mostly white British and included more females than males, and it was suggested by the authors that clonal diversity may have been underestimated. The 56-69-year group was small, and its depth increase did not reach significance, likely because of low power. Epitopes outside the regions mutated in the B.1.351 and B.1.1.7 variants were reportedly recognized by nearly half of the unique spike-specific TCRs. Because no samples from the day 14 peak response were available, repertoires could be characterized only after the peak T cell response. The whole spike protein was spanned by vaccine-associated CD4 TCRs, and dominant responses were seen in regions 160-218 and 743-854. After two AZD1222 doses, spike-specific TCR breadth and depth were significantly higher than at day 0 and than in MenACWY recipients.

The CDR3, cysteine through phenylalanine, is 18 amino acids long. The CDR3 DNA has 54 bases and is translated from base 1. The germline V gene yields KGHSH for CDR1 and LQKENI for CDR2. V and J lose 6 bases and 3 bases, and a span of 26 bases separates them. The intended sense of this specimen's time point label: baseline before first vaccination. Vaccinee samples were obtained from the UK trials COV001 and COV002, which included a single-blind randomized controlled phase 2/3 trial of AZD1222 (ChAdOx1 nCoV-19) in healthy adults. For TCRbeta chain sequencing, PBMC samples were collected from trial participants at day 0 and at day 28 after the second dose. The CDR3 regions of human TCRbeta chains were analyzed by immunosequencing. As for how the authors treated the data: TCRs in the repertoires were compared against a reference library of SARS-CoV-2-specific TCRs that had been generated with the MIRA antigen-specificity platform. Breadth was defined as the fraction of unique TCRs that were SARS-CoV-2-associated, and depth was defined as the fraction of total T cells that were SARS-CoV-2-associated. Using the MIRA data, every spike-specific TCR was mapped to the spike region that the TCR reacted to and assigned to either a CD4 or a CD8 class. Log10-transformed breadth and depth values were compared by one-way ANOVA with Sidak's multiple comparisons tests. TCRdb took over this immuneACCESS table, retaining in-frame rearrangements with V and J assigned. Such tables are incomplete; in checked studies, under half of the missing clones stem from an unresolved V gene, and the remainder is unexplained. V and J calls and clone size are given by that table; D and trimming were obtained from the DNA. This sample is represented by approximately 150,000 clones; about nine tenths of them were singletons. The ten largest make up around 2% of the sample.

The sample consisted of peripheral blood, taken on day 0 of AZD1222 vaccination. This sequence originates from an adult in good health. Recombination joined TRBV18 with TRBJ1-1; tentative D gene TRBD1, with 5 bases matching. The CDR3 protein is CASSSLGGGAGKDTEAFF. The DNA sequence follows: TGTGCCAGCTCCTCCCTTGGGGGAGGGGCGGGGAAGGACACTGAAGCTTTCTTT.